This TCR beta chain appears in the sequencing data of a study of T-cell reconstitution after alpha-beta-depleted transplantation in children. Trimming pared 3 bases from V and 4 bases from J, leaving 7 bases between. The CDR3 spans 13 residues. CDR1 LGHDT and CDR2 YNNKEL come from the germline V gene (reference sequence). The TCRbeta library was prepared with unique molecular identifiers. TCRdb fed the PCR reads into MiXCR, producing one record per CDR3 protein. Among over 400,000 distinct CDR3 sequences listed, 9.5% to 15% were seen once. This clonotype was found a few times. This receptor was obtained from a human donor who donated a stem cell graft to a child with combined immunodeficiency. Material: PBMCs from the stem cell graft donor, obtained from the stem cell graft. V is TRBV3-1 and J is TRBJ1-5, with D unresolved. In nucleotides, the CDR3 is TGTGCCAGCAGCCAGATGTTTAATCAGCCCCAGCATTTT. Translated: CASSQMFNQPQHF.